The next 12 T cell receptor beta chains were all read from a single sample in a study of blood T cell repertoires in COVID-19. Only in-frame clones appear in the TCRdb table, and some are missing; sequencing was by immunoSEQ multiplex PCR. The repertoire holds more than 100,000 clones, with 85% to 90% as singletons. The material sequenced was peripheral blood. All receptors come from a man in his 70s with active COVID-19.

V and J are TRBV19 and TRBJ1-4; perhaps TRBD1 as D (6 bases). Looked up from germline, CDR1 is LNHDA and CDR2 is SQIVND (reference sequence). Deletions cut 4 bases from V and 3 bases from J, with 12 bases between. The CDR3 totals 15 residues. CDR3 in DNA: TGTGCCAGTAGTAATACAGGGTTAGCTAATGAAAAACTGTTTTTT. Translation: CASSNTGLANEKLFF.

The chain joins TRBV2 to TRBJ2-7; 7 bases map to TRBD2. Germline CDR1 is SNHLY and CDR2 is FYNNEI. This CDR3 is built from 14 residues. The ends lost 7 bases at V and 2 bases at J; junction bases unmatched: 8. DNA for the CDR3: TGTGCCAGCAAAAGGGAAGCGGGGACCTACGAGCAGTACTTC. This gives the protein CASKREAGTYEQYF. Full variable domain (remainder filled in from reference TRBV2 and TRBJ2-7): EPEVTQTPSHQVTQMGQEVILRCVPISNHLYFYWYRQILGQKVEFLVSFYNNEISEKSEIFDDQFSVERPDGSNFTLKIRSTKLEDSAMYFCASKREAGTYEQYFGPGTRLTVT.

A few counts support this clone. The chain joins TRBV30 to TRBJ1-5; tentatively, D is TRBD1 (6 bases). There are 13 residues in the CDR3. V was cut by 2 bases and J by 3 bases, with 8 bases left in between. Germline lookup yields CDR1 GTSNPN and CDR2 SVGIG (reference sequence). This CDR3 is CAWSKGDNQPQHF. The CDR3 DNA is TGTGCCTGGAGTAAGGGGGACAATCAGCCCCAGCATTTT.

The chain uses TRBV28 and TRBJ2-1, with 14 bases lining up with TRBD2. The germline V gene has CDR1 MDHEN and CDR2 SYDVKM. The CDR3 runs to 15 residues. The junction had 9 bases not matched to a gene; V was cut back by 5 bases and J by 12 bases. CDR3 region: CASSPGTSGSRGQFF. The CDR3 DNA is TGTGCCAGCAGTCCTGGGACTAGCGGGAGTCGGGGGCAGTTCTTC.

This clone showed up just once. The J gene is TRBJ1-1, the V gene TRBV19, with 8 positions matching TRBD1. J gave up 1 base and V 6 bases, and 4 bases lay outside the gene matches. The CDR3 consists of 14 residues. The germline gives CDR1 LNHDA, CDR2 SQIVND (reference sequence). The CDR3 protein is CASRRGQENTEAFF. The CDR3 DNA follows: TGTGCCAGTAGACGGGGACAGGAGAACACTGAAGCTTTCTTT.

CDR3 loop: CASSLAASGETQYF. CDR3 coding DNA: TGTGCCAGCAGCTTGGCTGCTAGTGGAGAGACCCAGTACTTC. The rearrangement links TRBV7-6 to TRBJ2-5; D is uncertain. The CDR3 has 14 amino acids. Germline V CDR1 and CDR2: SGHVS, FNYEAQ. Trimming shortened V by 3 bases and J by 4 bases, and 12 bases separated the two germline ends.

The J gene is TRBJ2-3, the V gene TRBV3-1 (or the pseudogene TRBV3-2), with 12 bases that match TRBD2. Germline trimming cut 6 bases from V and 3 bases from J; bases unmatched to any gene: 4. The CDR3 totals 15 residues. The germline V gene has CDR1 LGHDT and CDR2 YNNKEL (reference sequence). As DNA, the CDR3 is TGTGCCAGCAGACCTACTAGCGGGAGGACAGATACGCAGTATTTT. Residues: CASRPTSGRTDTQYF.

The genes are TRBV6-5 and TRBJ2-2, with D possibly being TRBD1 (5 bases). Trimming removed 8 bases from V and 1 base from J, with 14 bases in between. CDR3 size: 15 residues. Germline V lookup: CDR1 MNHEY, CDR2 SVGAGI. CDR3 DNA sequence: TGTGCCAGCCTTCCCCGCAGGGTGAACACCGGGGAGCTGTTTTTT. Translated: CASLPRRVNTGELFF.

CDR3 in amino acids: CASSIEGQKSTDTQYF. The CDR3 DNA follows: TGTGCCAGTAGTATCGAGGGACAGAAAAGCACAGATACGCAGTATTTT. The chain uses TRBV19 and TRBJ2-3; 7 bases are a match to TRBD1. The CDR3 consists of 16 residues. V lost 3 bases to trimming and J lost 0 bases; unmatched junction nucleotides: 6. Germline V gives CDR1 LNHDA, CDR2 SQIVND (reference sequence). The whole variable domain, remainder taken from reference TRBV19 and TRBJ2-3, is DGGITQSPKYLFRKEGQNVTLSCEQNLNHDAMYWYRQDPGQGLRLIYYSQIVNDFQKGDIAEGYSVSREKKESFPLTVTSAQKNPTAFYLCASSIEGQKSTDTQYFGPGTRLTVL.

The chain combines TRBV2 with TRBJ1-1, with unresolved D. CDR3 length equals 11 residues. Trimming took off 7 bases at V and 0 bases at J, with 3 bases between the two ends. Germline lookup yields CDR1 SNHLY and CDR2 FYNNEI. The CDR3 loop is CASTLNTEAFF. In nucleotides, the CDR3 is TGTGCCAGCACCTTGAACACTGAAGCTTTCTTT.

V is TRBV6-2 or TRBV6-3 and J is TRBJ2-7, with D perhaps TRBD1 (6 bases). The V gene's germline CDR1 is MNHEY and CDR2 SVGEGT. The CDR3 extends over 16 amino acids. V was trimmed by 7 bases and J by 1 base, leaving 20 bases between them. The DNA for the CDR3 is TGTGCCAGCACCCCGATGTCCTCGGACAGATCCTACGAGCAGTACTTC. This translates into CASTPMSSDRSYEQYF.

DNA for the CDR3: TGTGCCATCAGTGAGGCAGGGGGCGACACCGGGGAGCTGTTTTTT. Translating gives CAISEAGGDTGELFF. The gene calls are TRBV10-3 and TRBJ2-2, with 8 positions matching TRBD1. This CDR3 contains 15 residues. Germline CDR1 reads ENHRY; CDR2 reads SYGVKD. V was pared by 2 bases and J by 3 bases, with 2 bases of the junction left unmatched.